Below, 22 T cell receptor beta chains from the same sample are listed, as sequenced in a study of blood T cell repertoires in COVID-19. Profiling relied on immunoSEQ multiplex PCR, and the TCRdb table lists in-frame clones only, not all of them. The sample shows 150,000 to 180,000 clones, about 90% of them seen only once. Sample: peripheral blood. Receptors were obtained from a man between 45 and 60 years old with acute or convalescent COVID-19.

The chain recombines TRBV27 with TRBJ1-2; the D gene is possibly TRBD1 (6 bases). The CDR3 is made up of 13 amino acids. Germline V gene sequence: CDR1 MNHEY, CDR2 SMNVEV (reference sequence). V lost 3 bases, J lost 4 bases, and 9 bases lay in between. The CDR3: CASSFQGSYGYTF. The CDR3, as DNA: TGTGCCAGCAGTTTCCAGGGGTCCTATGGCTACACCTTC.

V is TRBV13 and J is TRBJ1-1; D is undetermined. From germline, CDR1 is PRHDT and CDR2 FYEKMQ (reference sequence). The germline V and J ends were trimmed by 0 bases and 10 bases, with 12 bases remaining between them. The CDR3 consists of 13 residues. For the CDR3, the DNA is TGTGCCAGCAGCTTAGGTGGGCGTTTGGGAGCTTTCTTT. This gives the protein CASSLGGRLGAFF.

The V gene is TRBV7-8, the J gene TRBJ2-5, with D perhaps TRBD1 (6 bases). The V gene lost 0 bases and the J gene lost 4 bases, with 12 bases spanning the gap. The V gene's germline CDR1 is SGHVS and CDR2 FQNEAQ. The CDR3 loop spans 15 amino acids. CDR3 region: CASSLASGHPETQYF. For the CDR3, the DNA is TGTGCCAGCAGCTTAGCCTCGGGACATCCAGAGACCCAGTACTTC.

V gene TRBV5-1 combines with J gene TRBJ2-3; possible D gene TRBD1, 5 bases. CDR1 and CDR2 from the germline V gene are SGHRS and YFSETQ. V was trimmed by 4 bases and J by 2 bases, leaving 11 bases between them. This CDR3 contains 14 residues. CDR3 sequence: CASSQGSNTDTQYF. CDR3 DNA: TGCGCCAGCAGCCAGGGTTCTAACACAGATACGCAGTATTTT.

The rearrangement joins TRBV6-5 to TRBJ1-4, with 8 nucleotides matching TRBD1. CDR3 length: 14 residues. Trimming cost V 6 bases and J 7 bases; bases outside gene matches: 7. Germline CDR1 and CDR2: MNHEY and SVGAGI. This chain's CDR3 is CASRKQGGVEKLFF. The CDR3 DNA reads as TGTGCCAGCAGGAAACAGGGGGGGGTTGAAAAACTGTTTTTT.

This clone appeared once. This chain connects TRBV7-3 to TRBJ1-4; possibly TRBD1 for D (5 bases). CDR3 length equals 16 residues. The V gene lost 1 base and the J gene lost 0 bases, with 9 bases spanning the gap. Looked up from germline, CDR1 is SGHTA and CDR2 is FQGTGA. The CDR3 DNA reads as TGTGCCAGCAGCTTAAGTGGACAAGCAACTAATGAAAAACTGTTTTTT. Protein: CASSLSGQATNEKLFF.

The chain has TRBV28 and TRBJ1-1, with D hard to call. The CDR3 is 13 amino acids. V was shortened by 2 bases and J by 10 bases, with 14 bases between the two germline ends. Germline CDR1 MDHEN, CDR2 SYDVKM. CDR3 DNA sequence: TGTGCCAGCAGTTTAAGTGGTTCGGGGTTAGCTTTCTTT. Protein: CASSLSGSGLAFF.

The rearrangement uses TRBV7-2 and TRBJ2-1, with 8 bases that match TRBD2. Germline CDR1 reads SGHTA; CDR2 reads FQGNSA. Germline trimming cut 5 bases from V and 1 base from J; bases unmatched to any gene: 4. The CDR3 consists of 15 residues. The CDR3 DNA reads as TGTGCCAGCAGCCGGGGGGGTAGGTCCTACAATGAGCAGTTCTTC. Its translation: CASSRGGRSYNEQFF.

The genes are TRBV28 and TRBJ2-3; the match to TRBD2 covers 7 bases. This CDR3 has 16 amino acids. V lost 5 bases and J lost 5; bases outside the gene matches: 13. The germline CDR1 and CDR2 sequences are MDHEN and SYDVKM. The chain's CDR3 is CASSPLVGGPVDTQYF. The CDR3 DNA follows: TGTGCCAGCAGTCCCTTGGTGGGAGGGCCTGTAGATACGCAGTATTTT. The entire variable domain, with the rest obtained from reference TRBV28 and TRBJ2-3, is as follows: DVKVTQSSRYLVKRTGEKVFLECVQDMDHENMFWYRQDPGLGLRLIYFSYDVKMKEKGDIPEGYSVSREKKERFSLILESASTNQTSMYLCASSPLVGGPVDTQYFGPGTRLTVL.

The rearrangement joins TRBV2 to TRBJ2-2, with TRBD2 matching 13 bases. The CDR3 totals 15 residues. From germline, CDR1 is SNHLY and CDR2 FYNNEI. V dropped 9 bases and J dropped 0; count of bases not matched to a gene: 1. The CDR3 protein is CARGTSGTNTGELFF. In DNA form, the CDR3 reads TGTGCCAGGGGGACTAGCGGGACGAACACCGGGGAGCTGTTTTTT.

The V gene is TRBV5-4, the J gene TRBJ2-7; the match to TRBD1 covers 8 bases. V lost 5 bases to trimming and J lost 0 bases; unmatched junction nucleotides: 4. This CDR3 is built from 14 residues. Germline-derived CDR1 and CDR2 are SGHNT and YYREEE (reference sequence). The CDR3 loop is CASSYDRGSYEQYF. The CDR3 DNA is TGTGCCAGCAGTTACGACAGGGGCTCCTACGAGCAGTACTTC.

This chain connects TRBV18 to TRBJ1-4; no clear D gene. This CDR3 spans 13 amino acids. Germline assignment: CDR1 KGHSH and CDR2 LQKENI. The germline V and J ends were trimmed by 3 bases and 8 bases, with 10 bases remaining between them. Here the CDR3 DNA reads TGTGCCAGCTCACCGGCACTGCGGGAAAAACTGTTTTTT. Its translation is CASSPALREKLFF.

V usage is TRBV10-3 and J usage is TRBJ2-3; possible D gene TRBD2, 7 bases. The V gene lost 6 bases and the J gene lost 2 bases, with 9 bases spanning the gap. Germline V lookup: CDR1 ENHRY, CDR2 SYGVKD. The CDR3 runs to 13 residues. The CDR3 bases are TGTGCCATCAGGGCGGGGGCCACAGATACGCAGTATTTT. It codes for CAIRAGATDTQYF.

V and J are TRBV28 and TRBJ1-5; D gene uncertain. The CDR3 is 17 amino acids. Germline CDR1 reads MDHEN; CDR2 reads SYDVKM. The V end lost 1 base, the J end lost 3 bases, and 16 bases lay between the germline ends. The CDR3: CASSLYRLQTDNQPQHF. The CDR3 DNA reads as TGTGCCAGCAGTTTATATCGGCTACAGACCGACAATCAGCCCCAGCATTTT.

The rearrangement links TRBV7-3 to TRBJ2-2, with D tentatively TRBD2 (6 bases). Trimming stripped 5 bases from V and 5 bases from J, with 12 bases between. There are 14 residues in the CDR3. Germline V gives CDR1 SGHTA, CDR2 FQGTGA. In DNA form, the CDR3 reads TGTGCCAGCAGCGACAAAGCGGGTACCGGGGAGCTGTTTTTT. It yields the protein CASSDKAGTGELFF.

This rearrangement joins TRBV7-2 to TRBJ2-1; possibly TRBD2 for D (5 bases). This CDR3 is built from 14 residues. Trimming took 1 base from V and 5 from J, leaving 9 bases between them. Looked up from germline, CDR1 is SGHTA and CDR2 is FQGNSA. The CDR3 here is CASSLGASNNEQFF. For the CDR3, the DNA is TGTGCCAGCAGCTTAGGTGCTAGCAACAATGAGCAGTTCTTC.

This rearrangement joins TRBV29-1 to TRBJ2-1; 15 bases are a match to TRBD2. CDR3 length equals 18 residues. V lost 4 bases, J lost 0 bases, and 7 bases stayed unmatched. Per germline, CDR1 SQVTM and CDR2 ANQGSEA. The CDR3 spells CSVVFGLAGGLSYNEQFF. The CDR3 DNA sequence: TGCAGCGTTGTATTTGGACTAGCGGGAGGGCTCTCCTACAATGAGCAGTTCTTC.

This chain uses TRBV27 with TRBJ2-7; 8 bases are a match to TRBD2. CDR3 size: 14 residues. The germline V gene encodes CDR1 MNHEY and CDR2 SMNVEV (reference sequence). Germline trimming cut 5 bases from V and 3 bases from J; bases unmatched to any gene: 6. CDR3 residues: CASSQRAGGYEQYV. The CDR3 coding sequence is TGTGCCAGCAGTCAACGTGCGGGGGGCTACGAGCAGTACGTC.

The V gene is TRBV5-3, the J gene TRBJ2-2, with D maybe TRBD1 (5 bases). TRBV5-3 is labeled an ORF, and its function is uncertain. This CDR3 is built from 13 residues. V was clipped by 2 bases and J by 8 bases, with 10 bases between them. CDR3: CARSLDSSGELFF. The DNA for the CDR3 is TGTGCCAGAAGCTTAGACAGTTCAGGGGAGCTGTTTTTT.

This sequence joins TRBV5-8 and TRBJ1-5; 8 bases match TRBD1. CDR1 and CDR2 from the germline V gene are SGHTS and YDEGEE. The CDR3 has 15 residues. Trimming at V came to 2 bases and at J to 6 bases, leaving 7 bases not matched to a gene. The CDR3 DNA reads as TGTGCCAGCAGCTTAGACAGGGGTTTTGGTCAGCCCCAGCATTTT. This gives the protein CASSLDRGFGQPQHF.

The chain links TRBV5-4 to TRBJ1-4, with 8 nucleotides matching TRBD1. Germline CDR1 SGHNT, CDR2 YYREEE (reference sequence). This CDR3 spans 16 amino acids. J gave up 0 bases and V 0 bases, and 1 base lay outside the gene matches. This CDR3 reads CASSLGQGTTNEKLFF. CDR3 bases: TGTGCCAGCAGCTTGGGACAGGGGACAACTAATGAAAAACTGTTTTTT.

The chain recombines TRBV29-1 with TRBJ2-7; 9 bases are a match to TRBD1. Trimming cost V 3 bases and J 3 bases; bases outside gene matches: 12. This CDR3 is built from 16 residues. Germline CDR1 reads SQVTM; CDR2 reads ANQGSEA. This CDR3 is CSVEGTGTLNRYEQYF. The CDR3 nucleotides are TGCAGCGTTGAGGGGACAGGGACCTTAAACCGCTACGAGCAGTACTTC.